The 2 T cell receptor beta chains reported below all come from one sample, sequenced in a study of blood T cells in healthy people across ages. Primers used in a second PCR of about 6 to 11 cycles were a sample-barcoded 5' primer and a J-beta primer mix. One entry per CDR3 protein results from TCRdb running MiXCR on the 5' RACE reads. The data contain some 700,000 distinct CDR3 sequences, roughly two fifths of them singletons. Sequencing used blood. The receptors shown here come from a woman in her sixties or seventies in good health.

The CDR3 coding sequence is TGCAGCGTTGAACGAAGGGGGGGGGATAGCACAGATACGCAGTATTTT. It is translated as CSVERRGGDSTDTQYF. The V call is TRBV29-1, the J call TRBJ2-3, with a tentative D call TRBD2 (7 bases). Germline CDR1 reads SQVTM; CDR2 reads ANQGSEA. Trimming took 2 bases from V and 0 from J, leaving 15 bases between them. The CDR3 extends over 16 amino acids.

This clonotype was picked up a small number of times. The chain couples TRBV9 to TRBJ2-7; perhaps TRBD1 as D (5 bases). Germline V gives CDR1 SGDLS, CDR2 YYNGEE. Trimming removed 0 bases from V and 0 bases from J, with 10 bases in between. The CDR3 consists of 15 residues. CDR3 residues: CASSVEGSSSYEQYF. As DNA, the CDR3 is TGTGCCAGCAGCGTAGAGGGGTCTAGCTCCTACGAGCAGTACTTC.